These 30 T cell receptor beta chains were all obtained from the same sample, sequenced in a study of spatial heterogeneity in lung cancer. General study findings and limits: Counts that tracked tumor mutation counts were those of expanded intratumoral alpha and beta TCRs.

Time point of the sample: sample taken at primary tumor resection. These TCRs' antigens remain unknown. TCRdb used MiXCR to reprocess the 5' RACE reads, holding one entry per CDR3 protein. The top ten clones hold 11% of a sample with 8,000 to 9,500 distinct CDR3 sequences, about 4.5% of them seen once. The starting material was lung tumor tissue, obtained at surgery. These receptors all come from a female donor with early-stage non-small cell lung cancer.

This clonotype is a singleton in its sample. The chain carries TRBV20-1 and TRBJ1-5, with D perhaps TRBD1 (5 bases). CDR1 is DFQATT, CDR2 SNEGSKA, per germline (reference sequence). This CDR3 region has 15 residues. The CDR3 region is CRERSGGSVGKNKHF. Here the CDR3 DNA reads TGCAGGGAGAGGAGCGGGGGATCTGTGGGTAAGAACAAGCATTTT.

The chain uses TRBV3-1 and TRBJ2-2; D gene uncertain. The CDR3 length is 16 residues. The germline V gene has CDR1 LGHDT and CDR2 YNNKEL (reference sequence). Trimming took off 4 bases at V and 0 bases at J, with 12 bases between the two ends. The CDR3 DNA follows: TGTGCCAGCAGCCTCCGACTGGGCGCGAACACCGGGGAGCTGTTTTTT. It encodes CASSLRLGANTGELFF.

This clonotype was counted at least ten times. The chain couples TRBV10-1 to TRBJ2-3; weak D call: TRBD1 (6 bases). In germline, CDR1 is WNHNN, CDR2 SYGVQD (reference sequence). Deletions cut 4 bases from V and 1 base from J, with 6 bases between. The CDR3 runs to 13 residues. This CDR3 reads CASSGQGTDTQYF. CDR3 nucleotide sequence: TGCGCCAGCAGTGGACAGGGCACAGATACGCAGTATTTT.

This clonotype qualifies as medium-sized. Written as DNA, the CDR3 is TGTGCCAGCAGTTACATCGTAGACGCTGGGGCGGCCCAGTACTTC. Translated, it gives CASSYIVDAGAAQYF. The V call is TRBV6-6, the J call TRBJ2-5; D may be TRBD1 (5 bases). CDR3 length equals 15 residues. V lost 2 bases and J 9 bases, leaving 19 bases between the germline ends. In germline, CDR1 is MNHNY, CDR2 SVGAGI (reference sequence).

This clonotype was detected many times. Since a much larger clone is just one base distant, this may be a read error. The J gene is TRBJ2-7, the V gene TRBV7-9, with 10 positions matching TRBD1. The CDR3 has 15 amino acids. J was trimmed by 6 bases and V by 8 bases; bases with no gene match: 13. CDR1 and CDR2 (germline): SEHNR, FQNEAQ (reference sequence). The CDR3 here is CASQRAGTGVCEQYF. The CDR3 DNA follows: TGTGCCAGCCAGAGGGCCGGGACAGGGGTCTGCGAGCAGTACTTC.

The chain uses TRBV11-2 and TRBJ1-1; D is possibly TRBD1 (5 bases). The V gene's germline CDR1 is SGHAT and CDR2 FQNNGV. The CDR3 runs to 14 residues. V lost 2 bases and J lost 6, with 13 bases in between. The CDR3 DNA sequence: TGTGCCAGCAGCTTACAGGGTATGGTCGCTGAAGCTTTCTTT. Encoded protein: CASSLQGMVAEAFF.

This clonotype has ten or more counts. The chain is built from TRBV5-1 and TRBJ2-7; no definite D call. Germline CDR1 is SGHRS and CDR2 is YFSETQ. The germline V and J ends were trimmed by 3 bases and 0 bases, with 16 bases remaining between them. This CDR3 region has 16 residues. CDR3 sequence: CASSYLGESISYEQYF. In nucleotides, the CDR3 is TGCGCCAGCAGCTACCTAGGCGAATCGATCTCCTACGAGCAGTACTTC.

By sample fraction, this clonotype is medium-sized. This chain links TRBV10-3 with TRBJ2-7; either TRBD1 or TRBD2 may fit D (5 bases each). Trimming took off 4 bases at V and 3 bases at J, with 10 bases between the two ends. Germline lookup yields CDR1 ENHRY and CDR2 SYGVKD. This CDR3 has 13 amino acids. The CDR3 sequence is CAISVGDLYEQYF. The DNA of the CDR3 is TGTGCCATCAGTGTCGGGGACCTCTACGAGCAGTACTTC.

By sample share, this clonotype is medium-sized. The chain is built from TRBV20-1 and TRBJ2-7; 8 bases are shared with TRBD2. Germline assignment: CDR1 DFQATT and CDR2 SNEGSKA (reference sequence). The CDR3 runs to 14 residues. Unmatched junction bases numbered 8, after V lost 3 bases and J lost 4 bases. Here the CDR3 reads CSARPAGGGYEQYF. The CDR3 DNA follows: TGCAGTGCTAGGCCGGCGGGAGGCGGGTACGAGCAGTACTTC.

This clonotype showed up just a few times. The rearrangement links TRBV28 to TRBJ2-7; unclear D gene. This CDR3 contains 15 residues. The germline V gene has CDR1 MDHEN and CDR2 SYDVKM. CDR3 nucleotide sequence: TGTGGGGGTGTAAACCACCCCATCAGCTCCTACGAGCAGTACTTC. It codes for CGGVNHPISSYEQYF.

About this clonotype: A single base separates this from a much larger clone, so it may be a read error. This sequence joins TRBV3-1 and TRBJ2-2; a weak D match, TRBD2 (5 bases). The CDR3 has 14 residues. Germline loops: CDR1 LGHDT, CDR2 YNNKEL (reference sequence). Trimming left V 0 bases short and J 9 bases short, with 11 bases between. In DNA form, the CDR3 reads TGTGCCAGCAGCCAAGATCGAGGGTCCTGGGAGCTGTTTTTT. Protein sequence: CASSQDRGSWELFF.

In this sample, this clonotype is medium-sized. In DNA form, the CDR3 reads TGTGCCAGCAGCACCTGGACAGGAGGTGAGCAGTACTTC. Amino acid sequence: CASSTWTGGEQYF. The rearrangement joins TRBV7-6 to TRBJ2-7, with 7 nucleotides matching TRBD1. This CDR3 has 13 amino acids. Trimming cost V 5 bases and J 7 bases; bases outside gene matches: 8. Germline CDR1 reads SGHVS; CDR2 reads FNYEAQ.

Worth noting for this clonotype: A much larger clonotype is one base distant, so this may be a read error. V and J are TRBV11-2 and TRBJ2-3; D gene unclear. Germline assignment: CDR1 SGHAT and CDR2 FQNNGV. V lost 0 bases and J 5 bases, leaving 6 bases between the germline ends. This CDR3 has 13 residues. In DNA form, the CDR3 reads TGTGCCAGCAGCTTAGACCAGAGAGATACGCAGTATTTT. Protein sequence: CASSLDQRDTQYF.

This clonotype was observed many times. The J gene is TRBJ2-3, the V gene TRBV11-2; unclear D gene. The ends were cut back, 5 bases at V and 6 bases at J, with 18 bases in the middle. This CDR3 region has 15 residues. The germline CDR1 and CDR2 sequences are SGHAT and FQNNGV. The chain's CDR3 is CASSPSKGSFDTQYF. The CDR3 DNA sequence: TGTGCCAGCAGCCCTTCTAAGGGCTCTTTCGATACGCAGTATTTT.

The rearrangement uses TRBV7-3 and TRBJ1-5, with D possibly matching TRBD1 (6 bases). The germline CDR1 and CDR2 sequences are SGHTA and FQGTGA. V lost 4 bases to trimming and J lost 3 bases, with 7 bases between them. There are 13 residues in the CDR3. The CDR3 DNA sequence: TGTGCCAGCAGCTGGACAGTCAATCAGCCCCAGCATTTT. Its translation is CASSWTVNQPQHF. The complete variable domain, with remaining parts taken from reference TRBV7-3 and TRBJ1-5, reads GAGVSQTPSNKVTEKGKYVELRCDPISGHTALYWYRQSLGQGPEFLIYFQGTGAADDSGLPNDRFFAVRPEGSVSTLKIQRTERGDSAVYLCASSWTVNQPQHFGDGTRLSIL.

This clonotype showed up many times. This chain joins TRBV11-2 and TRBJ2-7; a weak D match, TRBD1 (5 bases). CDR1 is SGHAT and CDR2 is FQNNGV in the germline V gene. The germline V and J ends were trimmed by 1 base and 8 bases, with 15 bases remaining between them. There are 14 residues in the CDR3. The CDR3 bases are TGTGCCAGCAGCTTAGGTCAGGGCCCTGGAAAGCAGTACTTC. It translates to CASSLGQGPGKQYF.

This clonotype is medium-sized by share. The CDR3 DNA reads as TGTGCCATCAGTGAGTACCTTTCTAATGGCTACACCTTC. It codes for CAISEYLSNGYTF. J is TRBJ1-2 and V is TRBV10-3; unclear D gene. Trimming left V 1 base short and J 6 bases short, with 9 bases between. The CDR3 consists of 13 residues. Germline V gives CDR1 ENHRY, CDR2 SYGVKD.

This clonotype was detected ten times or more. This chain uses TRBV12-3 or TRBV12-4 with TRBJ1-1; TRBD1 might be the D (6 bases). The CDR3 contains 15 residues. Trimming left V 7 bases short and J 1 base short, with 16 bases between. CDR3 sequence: CASTTRQETNTEAFF. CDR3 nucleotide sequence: TGTGCCAGCACCACAAGACAGGAGACGAACACTGAAGCTTTCTTT.

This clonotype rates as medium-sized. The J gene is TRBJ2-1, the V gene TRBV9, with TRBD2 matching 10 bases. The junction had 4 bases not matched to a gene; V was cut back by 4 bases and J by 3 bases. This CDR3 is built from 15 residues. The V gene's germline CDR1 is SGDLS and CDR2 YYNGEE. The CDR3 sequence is CASSSGTSVYNEQFF. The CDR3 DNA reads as TGTGCCAGCAGCTCCGGGACTAGCGTCTACAATGAGCAGTTCTTC.

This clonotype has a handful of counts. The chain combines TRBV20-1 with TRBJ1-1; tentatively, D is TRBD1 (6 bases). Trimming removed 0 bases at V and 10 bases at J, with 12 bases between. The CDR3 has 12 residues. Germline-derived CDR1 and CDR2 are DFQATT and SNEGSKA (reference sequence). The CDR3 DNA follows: TGCAGTGCTAGAGATCAGGGGTTTGTAGCTTTCTTT. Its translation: CSARDQGFVAFF.

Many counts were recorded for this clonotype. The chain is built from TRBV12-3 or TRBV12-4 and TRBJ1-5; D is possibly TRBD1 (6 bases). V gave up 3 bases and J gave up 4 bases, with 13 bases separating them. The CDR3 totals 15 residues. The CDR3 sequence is CASSFGGGGNQPQHF. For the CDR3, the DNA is TGTGCCAGCAGTTTCGGGGGCGGAGGGAATCAGCCCCAGCATTTT.

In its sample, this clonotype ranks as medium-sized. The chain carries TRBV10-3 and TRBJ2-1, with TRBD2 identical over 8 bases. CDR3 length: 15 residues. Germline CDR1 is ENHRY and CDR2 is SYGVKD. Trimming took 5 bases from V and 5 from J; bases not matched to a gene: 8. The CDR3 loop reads CAISSAGGWDNEQFF. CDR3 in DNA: TGTGCCATCAGTTCGGCGGGAGGTTGGGACAATGAGCAGTTCTTC.

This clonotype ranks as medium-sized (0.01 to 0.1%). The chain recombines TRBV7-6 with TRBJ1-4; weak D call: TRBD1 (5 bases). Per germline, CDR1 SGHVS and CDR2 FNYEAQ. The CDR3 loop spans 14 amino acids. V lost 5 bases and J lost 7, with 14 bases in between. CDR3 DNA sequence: TGTGCCAGCAGCCAATCAGGGACCGGTGAAAAACTGTTTTTT. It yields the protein CASSQSGTGEKLFF. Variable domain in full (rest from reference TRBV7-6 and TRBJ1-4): GAGVSQSPRYKVTKRGQDVALRCDPISGHVSLYWYRQALGQGPEFLTYFNYEAQQDKSGLPNDRFSAERPEGSISTLTIQRTEQRDSAMYRCASSQSGTGEKLFFGSGTQLSVL.

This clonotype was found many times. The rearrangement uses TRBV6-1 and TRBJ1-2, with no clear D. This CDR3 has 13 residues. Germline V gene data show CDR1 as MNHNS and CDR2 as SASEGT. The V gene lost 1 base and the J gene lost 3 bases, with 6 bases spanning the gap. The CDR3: CASSEVQYYGYTF. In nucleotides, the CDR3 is TGTGCCAGCAGTGAAGTACAGTACTATGGCTACACCTTC.

The CDR3 bases are TGCGCCAGCAGCTTGGTGCTAGCGGGAAACAATGAGCAGTTCTTC. Encoded protein: CASSLVLAGNNEQFF. This chain uses TRBV5-1 with TRBJ2-1, with 9 bases aligning to TRBD2. The CDR3 totals 15 residues. Per germline, CDR1 SGHRS and CDR2 YFSETQ. With V trimmed by 0 bases and J by 5 bases, 3 bases remained unmatched. Together with reference TRBV5-1 and TRBJ2-1, the CDR3 gives the full variable domain: KAGVTQTPRYLIKTRGQQVTLSCSPISGHRSVSWYQQTPGQGLQFLFEYFSETQRNKGNFPGRFSGRQFSNSRSEMNVSTLELGDSALYLCASSLVLAGNNEQFFGPGTRLTVL.

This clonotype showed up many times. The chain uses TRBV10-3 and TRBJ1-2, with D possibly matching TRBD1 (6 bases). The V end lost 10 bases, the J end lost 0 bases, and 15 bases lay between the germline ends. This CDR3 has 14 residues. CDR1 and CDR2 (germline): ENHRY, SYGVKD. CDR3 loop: CATAQDRANYGYTF. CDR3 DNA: TGTGCCACAGCCCAGGACAGAGCTAACTATGGCTACACCTTC.

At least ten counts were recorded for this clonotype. CDR3 amino acids: CASSLALGQQETQYF. The CDR3, as DNA: TGTGCCAGCAGCTTAGCGCTCGGGCAGCAAGAGACCCAGTACTTC. The rearrangement joins TRBV7-9 to TRBJ2-5, with no clear D. The CDR3 has 15 residues. V dropped 0 bases and J dropped 2 bases, with 10 bases sitting between them. Looked up from germline, CDR1 is SEHNR and CDR2 is FQNEAQ (reference sequence). Supplemented by reference TRBV7-9 and TRBJ2-5, the full variable domain reads DTGVSQNPRHKITKRGQNVTFRCDPISEHNRLYWYRQTLGQGPEFLTYFQNEAQLEKSRLLSDRFSAERPKGSFSTLEIQRTEQGDSAMYLCASSLALGQQETQYFGPGTRLLVL.

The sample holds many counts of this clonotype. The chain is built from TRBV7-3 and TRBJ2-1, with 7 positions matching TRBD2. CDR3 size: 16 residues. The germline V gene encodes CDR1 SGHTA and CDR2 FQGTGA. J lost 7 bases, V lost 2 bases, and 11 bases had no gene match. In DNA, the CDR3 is TGTGCCAGCAGCTTAGTGGGGGGGTTGATGATGAATGAGCAGTTCTTC. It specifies CASSLVGGLMMNEQFF.

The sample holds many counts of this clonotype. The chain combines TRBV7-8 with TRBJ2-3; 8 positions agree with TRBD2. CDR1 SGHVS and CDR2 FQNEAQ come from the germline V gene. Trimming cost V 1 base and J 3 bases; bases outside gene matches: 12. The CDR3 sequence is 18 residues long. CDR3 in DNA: TGTGCCAGCAGCTTAGGCGGGAGGACCGCAAAATGGACAGATACGCAGTATTTT. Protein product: CASSLGGRTAKWTDTQYF.

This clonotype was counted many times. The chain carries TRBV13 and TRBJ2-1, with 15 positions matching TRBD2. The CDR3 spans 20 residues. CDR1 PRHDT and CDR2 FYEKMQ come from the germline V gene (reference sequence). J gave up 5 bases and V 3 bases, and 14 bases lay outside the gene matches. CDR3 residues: CASSFVDGLAGGPADNEQFF. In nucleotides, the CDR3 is TGTGCCAGCAGCTTTGTCGATGGACTAGCGGGAGGGCCCGCGGACAATGAGCAGTTCTTC.